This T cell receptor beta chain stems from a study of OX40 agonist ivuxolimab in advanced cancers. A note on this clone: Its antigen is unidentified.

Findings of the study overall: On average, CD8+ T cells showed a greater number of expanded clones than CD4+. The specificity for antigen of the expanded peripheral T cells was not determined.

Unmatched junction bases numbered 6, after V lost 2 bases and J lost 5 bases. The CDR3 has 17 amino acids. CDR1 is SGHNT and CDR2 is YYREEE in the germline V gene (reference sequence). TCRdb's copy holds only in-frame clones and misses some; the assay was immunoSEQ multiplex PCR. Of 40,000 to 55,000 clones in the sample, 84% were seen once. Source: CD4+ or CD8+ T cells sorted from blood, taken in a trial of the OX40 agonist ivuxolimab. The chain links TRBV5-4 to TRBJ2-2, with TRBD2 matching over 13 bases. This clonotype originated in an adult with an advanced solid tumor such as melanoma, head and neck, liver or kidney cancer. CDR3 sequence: CASSFTSGGARTGELFF. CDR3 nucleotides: TGTGCCAGCAGCTTTACTAGCGGGGGGGCCCGAACCGGGGAGCTGTTTTTT.